This is a list of T cell receptor beta chains from one sample in a study of T cell repertoires in cytomegalovirus infection. Their recognized antigens are unknown. One entry per CDR3 protein results from TCRdb running MiXCR on the reads. The table has about 830,000 distinct CDR3 sequences, approximately 30% seen once. The sequencing here drew on cultured CD8+ T cells from PBMCs, taken from culture after CMV antigen stimulation. The receptors derive from a human donor in good health (CMV status not recorded). Some clones in this sample may be carry-over from other donors' samples. The CDR3 runs from the conserved cysteine through the conserved F or W. The D gene is left open where the match is weak. Only part of the rows carry a size: once, few, many, or a class if the clone is expanded.

d_call clone_size j_call v_call cdr3_aa cdr3_nt
TRBD2 . TRBJ2-3 TRBV9 CASSPPGGTDTQYF TGTGCCAGCAGCCCTCCGGGGGGAACAGATACGCAGTATTTT
. . TRBJ2-7 TRBV29-1 CSVARGGYEQYF TGCAGCGTTGCCAGGGGAGGCTACGAGCAGTACTTC
TRBD1 few TRBJ1-5 TRBV7-2 CASSPHRGSAQPQHF TGTGCCAGCAGCCCACACAGGGGGTCGGCTCAGCCCCAGCATTTT
. . TRBJ1-1 TRBV6-1 CASSEWGPANTEAFF TGTGCCAGCAGTGAATGGGGTCCCGCCAACACTGAAGCTTTCTTT
. . TRBJ2-7 TRBV7-9 CASTPTESDEQYF TGTGCCAGCACTCCGACAGAATCGGACGAGCAGTACTTC
. . TRBJ1-2 TRBV12-3/TRBV12-4 CASSLGSVGYTF TGTGCCAGCAGTTTAGGTTCGGTTGGCTACACCTTC
. few TRBJ1-5 TRBV19 CASSPEGEYSNQPQHF TGTGCCAGTAGTCCAGAGGGAGAATATAGCAATCAGCCCCAGCATTTT
. . TRBJ2-6 TRBV27 CASSSWRSGANVLTF TGTGCCAGCAGTTCCTGGCGATCTGGGGCCAACGTCCTGACTTTC
. . TRBJ1-3 TRBV14 CASSQRVTGNTIYF TGTGCCAGCAGCCAACGAGTAACTGGAAACACCATATATTTT
TRBD1 many TRBJ1-4 TRBV5-5 CASSQTGAAANEKLFF TGTGCCAGCAGCCAGACAGGGGCGGCTGCTAATGAAAAACTGTTTTTT
TRBD1 . TRBJ1-6 TRBV27 CASSSLGQYNSPLHF TGTGCCAGCAGTTCTTTGGGACAGTATAATTCACCCCTCCACTTT
. . TRBJ2-1 TRBV20-1 CSAREVARDGNEQFF TGCAGTGCTAGAGAGGTGGCAAGGGACGGGAATGAGCAGTTCTTC
. few TRBJ1-5 TRBV19 CASSIYLGFQPQHF TGTGCCAGTAGTATTTACCTGGGGTTTCAGCCCCAGCATTTT
. many TRBJ2-1 TRBV7-8 CATRTRSYNEQFF TGTGCCACCAGAACGCGCTCCTACAATGAGCAGTTCTTC
. . TRBJ1-1 TRBV7-3 CASSFASSWQRNTEAFF TGTGCCAGCAGCTTCGCCTCTTCCTGGCAGAGGAACACTGAAGCTTTCTTT
. few TRBJ2-1 TRBV4-1 CASSQEYVSSYNEQFF TGCGCCAGCAGCCAAGAGTATGTAAGCTCCTACAATGAGCAGTTCTTC
TRBD1 . TRBJ2-7 TRBV6-1 CASSDTYRGLLYEQYF TGTGCCAGCAGTGATACCTACAGGGGGCTCTTATACGAGCAGTACTTC
TRBD2 . TRBJ2-1 TRBV6-2/TRBV6-3 CASTGGYYNEQFF TGTGCCAGCACGGGGGGATATTACAATGAGCAGTTCTTC
TRBD1 . TRBJ1-1 TRBV27 CASYRGNEAFF TGTGCCAGTTACAGGGGCAATGAAGCTTTCTTT
. . TRBJ2-4 TRBV5-5 CASSSDILVDIQYF TGTGCCAGCAGCTCTGACATATTGGTCGACATTCAGTACTTC
TRBD1 few TRBJ2-1 TRBV27 CASSFSGQDEQFF TGTGCCAGCAGTTTTTCCGGACAGGATGAGCAGTTCTTC
TRBD1 . TRBJ2-5 TRBV5-8 CASSWGTANQETQYF TGTGCCAGCAGCTGGGGGACAGCCAACCAAGAGACCCAGTACTTC
TRBD1 . TRBJ2-2 TRBV19 CASSGQGTGELFF TGTGCCAGTAGCGGACAGGGGACCGGGGAGCTGTTTTTT
TRBD2 many TRBJ2-3 TRBV7-2 CASSLDLAGGPTTDTQYF TGTGCCAGCAGCTTAGATCTAGCGGGGGGCCCAACCACAGATACGCAGTATTTT
. few TRBJ2-5 TRBV12-3/TRBV12-4 CASSSRRDGKETQYF TGTGCCAGCAGTTCCCGACGGGACGGGAAAGAGACCCAGTACTTC
. many TRBJ2-5 TRBV7-9 CASSLRGAKARETQYF TGTGCCAGCAGCTTAAGAGGGGCAAAGGCCCGGGAGACCCAGTACTTC
. many TRBJ1-6 TRBV7-8 CASSLEQNYSPLHF TGTGCCAGCAGCTTAGAACAGAATTATTCACCCCTCCACTTT
. . TRBJ1-5 TRBV5-5 CASSFDLTYSNQPQHF TGTGCCAGCAGCTTTGACCTTACTTATAGCAATCAGCCCCAGCATTTT
. . TRBJ2-3 TRBV7-9 CASSPGQFVTDTQYF TGTGCCAGCAGCCCCGGACAGTTTGTCACAGATACGCAGTATTTT
TRBD1 . TRBJ2-1 TRBV5-3 CASSTVDRANEQFF TGTGCCAGCAGCACAGTGGACAGGGCCAATGAGCAGTTCTTC
. . TRBJ1-6 TRBV7-2 CASSPPGGRNSPLHF TGTGCCAGCAGCCCGCCTGGGGGAAGAAATTCACCCCTCCACTTT
. few TRBJ1-2 TRBV7-9 CASSLPGKHYGYTF TGTGCCAGCAGTCTACCCGGGAAGCACTATGGCTACACCTTC
TRBD1 . TRBJ2-5 TRBV10-3 CAIMGQGSVETQYF TGTGCCATCATGGGACAGGGAAGTGTAGAGACCCAGTACTTC
. . TRBJ2-1 TRBV29-1 CSAEVGDNEQFF TGCAGCGCCGAGGTAGGGGACAATGAGCAGTTCTTC
. . TRBJ1-2 TRBV9 CASSPSGGDGYTF TGTGCCAGCAGCCCTAGTGGAGGGGATGGCTACACCTTC
. many TRBJ1-5 TRBV7-8 CASSLLLGVGQPQHF TGTGCCAGCAGCCTCCTTTTGGGGGTGGGTCAGCCCCAGCATTTT
. few TRBJ1-4 TRBV4-3 CASSQRGFEKLFF TGCGCCAGCAGCCAAAGGGGGTTTGAAAAACTGTTTTTT
. . TRBJ2-3 TRBV5-1 CASSGASHREATQYF TGCGCCAGCAGCGGGGCCTCACACAGGGAGGCAACGCAGTATTTT
TRBD1 . TRBJ1-2 TRBV27 CASRGTGFYGYTF TGTGCCAGCAGGGGGACAGGCTTCTATGGCTACACCTTC
. few TRBJ1-4 TRBV7-9 CASSSTDRSYYEKLFF TGTGCCAGCAGCTCCACAGACAGATCGTATTACGAAAAACTGTTTTTT
. many TRBJ1-1 TRBV6-5 CASSYGRTNTEAFF TGTGCCAGCAGTTACGGGAGGACGAACACTGAAGCTTTCTTT
TRBD2 few TRBJ2-1 TRBV4-1 CASSQLLAGLYNEQFF TGCGCCAGCAGCCAGCTACTAGCGGGGCTCTACAATGAGCAGTTCTTC
. . TRBJ2-1 TRBV7-8 CASVERGHGYNEQFF TGTGCCAGCGTCGAGCGGGGACATGGCTACAATGAGCAGTTCTTC
. few TRBJ2-6 TRBV4-1 CASSQTTGTLSGANVLTF TGCGCCAGCAGCCAAACGACAGGTACCCTCTCTGGGGCCAACGTCCTGACTTTC
. many TRBJ2-5 TRBV7-2 CASSLDGAWETQYF TGTGCCAGCAGCTTAGACGGGGCTTGGGAGACCCAGTACTTC
. . TRBJ1-1 TRBV19 CASTFGRNTEAFF TGTGCCAGTACCTTCGGGCGAAACACTGAAGCTTTCTTT
. . TRBJ2-1 TRBV27 CASSLPGEYNEQFF TGTGCCAGCAGTTTACCGGGGGAGTACAATGAGCAGTTCTTC
. . TRBJ1-2 TRBV29-1 CSVEAGDYGYTF TGCAGCGTTGAAGCTGGGGACTATGGCTACACCTTC